A single sample gave rise to the 27 T cell receptor beta chains below, sequenced in a study of blood T cell repertoires in COVID-19 (dated by TCRdb to 2018 to 2021). The receptor library was made with the immunoSEQ multiplex PCR assay. TCRdb took over this immuneACCESS table, retaining in-frame rearrangements with V and J assigned. Such tables are incomplete; in checked studies, under half of the missing clones stem from an unresolved V gene, and the remainder is unexplained. The sample includes 120,000 to 150,000 clones, with around 81% observed a single time. The top ten clonotypes cover approximately 2.7% of the sample. What was sequenced was peripheral blood. The receptors derive from a woman in her thirties or forties with active or convalescent COVID-19.

This clone has only a few counts. The J gene is TRBJ2-5, the V gene TRBV7-9, with TRBD1 identical over 7 bases. V was clipped by 5 bases and J by 1 base; unmatched bases: 7. CDR1 is SEHNR, CDR2 FQNEAQ, per germline (reference sequence). The CDR3 is 15 residues long. The CDR3 reads CASSLKTGSQETQYF. The CDR3 DNA reads TGTGCCAGCAGCCTGAAGACAGGGTCCCAAGAGACCCAGTACTTC.

The chain couples TRBV7-7 to TRBJ2-1, with D tentatively TRBD2 (6 bases). Germline CDR1 and CDR2: SSHAT and FNYEAQ (reference sequence). V lost 0 bases and J lost 6, with 12 bases in between. The CDR3 has 15 residues. This CDR3 is CASSLARGPGNEQFF. The CDR3 region has the DNA TGTGCCAGCAGCTTAGCGCGGGGACCGGGCAATGAGCAGTTCTTC. Looking up the rest from reference TRBV7-7 and TRBJ2-1 gives the full variable domain: GAGVSQSPRYKVTKRGQDVTLRCDPISSHATLYWYQQALGQGPEFLTYFNYEAQPDKSGLPSDRFSAERPEGSISTLTIQRTEQRDSAMYRCASSLARGPGNEQFFGPGTRLTVL.

A single count supports this clone. This chain joins TRBV5-6 and TRBJ1-6, with 7 nucleotides matching TRBD1. The CDR3 is 15 amino acids. Germline values: CDR1 SGHDT, CDR2 YYEEEE. Trimming cost V 3 bases and J 9 bases; bases outside gene matches: 9. The CDR3 is CASSSIQGSTSPLHF. CDR3 bases: TGTGCCAGCAGCTCTATACAGGGGAGTACTTCACCCCTCCACTTT.

V is TRBV18 and J is TRBJ2-3; TRBD1 might be the D (5 bases). Germline CDR1 reads KGHSH; CDR2 reads LQKENI. The CDR3 totals 13 residues. V lost 8 bases and J 5 bases, leaving 14 bases between the germline ends. The CDR3 DNA follows: TGTGCCAGCCCGCAAACAAGGGGAGATACGCAGTATTTT. Translated: CASPQTRGDTQYF. Based on the CDR3 plus reference TRBV18 and TRBJ2-3, the full variable domain is NAGVMQNPRHLVRRRGQEARLRCSPMKGHSHVYWYRQLPEEGLKFMVYLQKENIIDESGMPKERFSAEFPKEGPSILRIQQVVRGDSAAYFCASPQTRGDTQYFGPGTRLTVL.

The chain carries TRBV9 and TRBJ1-1; D is ambiguous. The germline V and J ends were trimmed by 4 bases and 6 bases, with 13 bases remaining between them. Germline assignment: CDR1 SGDLS and CDR2 YYNGEE. The CDR3 is made up of 13 amino acids. The CDR3 bases are TGTGCCAGCAGCCCCCGGGCGGGGTCTGAAGCTTTCTTT. Amino acids: CASSPRAGSEAFF.

V is TRBV24-1 and J is TRBJ1-2; D is uncertain. Germline CDR1 reads KGHDR; CDR2 reads SFDVKD. This CDR3 is built from 12 residues. Trimming shortened V by 6 bases and J by 1 base, and 5 bases separated the two germline ends. CDR3 sequence: CATSRLNYGYTF. CDR3 nucleotide sequence: TGTGCCACCAGTCGACTTAACTATGGCTACACCTTC.

The chain combines TRBV4-2 with TRBJ1-2; D uncertain. CDR1 and CDR2 from the germline V gene are LGHNA and YNFKEQ. Trimming removed 1 base at V and 2 bases at J, with 8 bases between. This CDR3 is built from 14 residues. Written as DNA, the CDR3 is TGTGCCAGCAGCCAAGGGACTTCCAACTATGGCTACACCTTC. It yields the protein CASSQGTSNYGYTF.

J is TRBJ2-1 and V is TRBV6-2 or TRBV6-3; D is unclear. With 2 bases removed from V and 4 bases from J, the gap between germline ends came to 6 bases. CDR3 length equals 13 residues. Germline values: CDR1 MNHEY, CDR2 SVGEGT. CDR3: CASSYQQYNEQFF. The CDR3 DNA sequence: TGTGCCAGCAGTTACCAACAGTACAATGAGCAGTTCTTC.

The rearrangement links TRBV27 to TRBJ1-4; 9 bases align to TRBD1. Germline CDR1 is MNHEY and CDR2 is SMNVEV (reference sequence). Trimming at V came to 2 bases and at J to 11 bases, leaving 9 bases not matched to a gene. There are 15 residues in the CDR3. The CDR3 bases are TGTGCCAGCAGTTTAGGGTCGACAGGGGGGCGGAAACTGTTTTTT. This encodes CASSLGSTGGRKLFF.

The V gene is TRBV18, the J gene TRBJ1-2; D may be TRBD1 (6 bases). V lost 5 bases and J 2 bases, leaving 9 bases between the germline ends. This CDR3 is 13 amino acids long. CDR1 is KGHSH and CDR2 is LQKENI in the germline V gene. CDR3 sequence (DNA): TGTGCCAGCTCATCCACAGGGAACTATGGCTACACCTTC. It translates to CASSSTGNYGYTF.

The chain couples TRBV24-1 to TRBJ1-2; TRBD1 might be the D (5 bases). Germline V lookup: CDR1 KGHDR, CDR2 SFDVKD. The CDR3 contains 13 residues. Deletions cut 6 bases from V and 1 base from J, with 8 bases between. CDR3 in amino acids: CATSPGYNYGYTF. CDR3 bases: TGTGCCACCAGTCCAGGGTATAACTATGGCTACACCTTC.

The chain carries TRBV5-1 and TRBJ1-6, with a weak D call TRBD1 (6 bases). This CDR3 comprises 14 residues. The V gene's germline CDR1 is SGHRS and CDR2 YFSETQ. The ends were cut back, 3 bases at V and 5 bases at J, with 9 bases in the middle. CDR3 residues: CASSWGLDNSPLHF. The CDR3 DNA follows: TGCGCCAGCAGCTGGGGGCTTGATAATTCACCCCTCCACTTT.

This chain joins TRBV7-2 and TRBJ2-5; possible D gene TRBD1, 5 bases. Trimming removed 4 bases from V and 6 bases from J, with 21 bases in between. CDR1 SGHTA and CDR2 FQGNSA come from the germline V gene. The CDR3 length is 16 residues. The CDR3 DNA reads as TGTGCCAGCAGCTCTGGGATGGGGCCGAGTTTAAAGACCCAGTACTTC. Translating it yields CASSSGMGPSLKTQYF.

The chain links TRBV7-8 to TRBJ2-5, with TRBD2 matching over 9 bases. CDR3 size: 15 residues. Germline V gene lookup returns CDR1 SGHVS and CDR2 FQNEAQ. After removal of 4 bases from V and 6 bases from J, the junction contained 9 bases not matched to a gene. The DNA for the CDR3 is TGTGCCAGCAGCTCGCGACTAGCGGTGTGGAAGACCCAGTACTTC. This translates into CASSSRLAVWKTQYF.

The chain employs TRBV28 and TRBJ2-7, with 9 bases fitting TRBD1. Trimming at V came to 5 bases and at J to 3 bases, leaving 14 bases not matched to a gene. The CDR3 spans 17 residues. CDR1 and CDR2 (germline): MDHEN, SYDVKM. The CDR3: CASSTMVGDREYYEQYF. The CDR3 nucleotides read TGTGCCAGCAGTACAATGGTTGGGGACAGGGAGTACTACGAGCAGTACTTC.

V is TRBV19 and J is TRBJ2-3, with a weak D call TRBD2 (6 bases). Germline V gene sequence: CDR1 LNHDA, CDR2 SQIVND (reference sequence). The CDR3 runs to 17 residues. Trimming stripped 4 bases from V and 1 base from J, with 18 bases between. CDR3 residues: CASSRKGTPQRTDTQYF. The CDR3 DNA reads TGTGCCAGTAGTAGGAAAGGGACTCCCCAGCGCACAGATACGCAGTATTTT.

This clone was detected a few times. The rearrangement uses TRBV30 and TRBJ1-2, with 9 bases identical to TRBD1. There are 13 residues in the CDR3. The V segment lost 1 base and the J segment 8 bases; nucleotides outside the gene matches: 5. Germline assignment: CDR1 GTSNPN and CDR2 SVGIG (reference sequence). The CDR3 coding sequence is TGTGCCTGGAGTGGGGGACAGGGTGGAGGCTACACCTTC. As protein: CAWSGGQGGGYTF.

The chain is built from TRBV28 and TRBJ1-5, with no clear D. The V end was cut by 5 bases, the J end by 4 bases, with 6 bases between. The germline gives CDR1 MDHEN, CDR2 SYDVKM. There are 12 residues in the CDR3. The CDR3 sequence: CASSPLNQPQHF. The DNA of the CDR3 is TGTGCCAGCAGTCCACTTAATCAGCCCCAGCATTTT.

V and J are TRBV6-4 and TRBJ1-5; TRBD1 is a possible D gene (6 bases). V lost 5 bases and J lost 2, with 10 bases in between. The CDR3 sequence is 14 residues long. The germline V gene encodes CDR1 MRHNA and CDR2 SNTAGT. CDR3 sequence (DNA): TGTGCCAGCAGTTTACAGGGAGGCAATCAGCCCCAGCATTTT. Amino acid sequence: CASSLQGGNQPQHF.

This clone was recorded a few times. This rearrangement joins TRBV27 to TRBJ1-2, with D tentatively TRBD1 (6 bases). V lost 2 bases to trimming and J lost 4 bases, with 8 bases between them. This CDR3 has 13 amino acids. In germline, CDR1 is MNHEY, CDR2 SMNVEV (reference sequence). The CDR3 DNA sequence: TGTGCCAGCAGTTTAAACAGGGCCTATGGCTACACCTTC. It is translated as CASSLNRAYGYTF.

J is TRBJ1-2 and V is TRBV6-5; tentative D call: TRBD1 (5 bases). There are 15 residues in the CDR3. V shed 4 bases and J shed 0 bases, with 12 bases lying between them. Germline V lookup: CDR1 MNHEY, CDR2 SVGAGI. The CDR3 is CASSSMTVSNYGYTF. The CDR3 nucleotides read TGTGCCAGCAGTTCCATGACAGTGTCTAACTATGGCTACACCTTC.

The chain links TRBV6-2 or TRBV6-3 to TRBJ1-1, with D unresolved. From germline, CDR1 is MNHEY and CDR2 SVGEGT. Trimming cost V 5 bases and J 0 bases, with 7 bases left between them. The CDR3 consists of 13 residues. The CDR3, as DNA: TGTGCCAGCAGTCAGGATTTGAACACTGAAGCTTTCTTT. It yields the protein CASSQDLNTEAFF.

The chain joins TRBV28 to TRBJ1-2; no reliable D call. V dropped 4 bases and J dropped 2 bases, with 11 bases sitting between them. The CDR3 loop spans 14 amino acids. Germline V gene data show CDR1 as MDHEN and CDR2 as SYDVKM. CDR3 sequence: CASSSPPVNYGYTF. CDR3 in DNA: TGTGCCAGCAGTTCCCCCCCGGTCAACTATGGCTACACCTTC.

This chain connects TRBV2 to TRBJ2-4; D might be TRBD1 (5 bases). The V gene's germline CDR1 is SNHLY and CDR2 FYNNEI. Trimming shortened V by 7 bases and J by 5 bases, and 9 bases separated the two germline ends. This CDR3 is built from 12 residues. This CDR3 is CASTETENIQYF. The CDR3 DNA reads TGTGCCAGCACTGAGACAGAAAACATTCAGTACTTC.

This clone was recorded only once. This chain connects TRBV7-2 to TRBJ2-1; 14 nucleotides agree with TRBD2. Germline-derived CDR1 and CDR2 are SGHTA and FQGNSA. After removal of 0 bases from V and 7 bases from J, the junction contained 5 bases not matched to a gene. This CDR3 contains 17 residues. The CDR3, as DNA: TGTGCCAGCAGCTTAGCGGGGACTAGCGGGAGAATGAATGAGCAGTTCTTC. This codes for CASSLAGTSGRMNEQFF. Combining the CDR3 with reference TRBV7-2 and TRBJ2-1 gives the whole variable domain GAGVSQSPSNKVTEKGKDVELRCDPISGHTALYWYRQSLGQGLEFLIYFQGNSAPDKSGLPSDRFSAERTGGSVSTLTIQRTQQEDSAVYLCASSLAGTSGRMNEQFFGPGTRLTVL.

V usage is TRBV7-9 and J usage is TRBJ1-5; the match to TRBD1 covers 9 bases. V was clipped by 4 bases and J by 7 bases; unmatched bases: 8. CDR1 is SEHNR and CDR2 is FQNEAQ in the germline V gene (reference sequence). This CDR3 has 15 amino acids. CDR3 in DNA: TGTGCCAGCAGCTCCACAGGGGGCGCCCCCCAGCCCCAGCATTTT. Translation gives CASSSTGGAPQPQHF.

The chain has TRBV10-3 and TRBJ2-7; tentatively, D is TRBD1 (5 bases). Germline values: CDR1 ENHRY, CDR2 SYGVKD. Trimming took off 7 bases at V and 0 bases at J, with 10 bases between the two ends. This CDR3 region has 13 residues. This CDR3 reads CAIKQDTSYEQYF. The DNA for the CDR3 is TGTGCCATCAAGCAGGACACCTCCTACGAGCAGTACTTC.